The 10 T cell receptor beta chains presented below share a single source sample, sequenced in a study of human T cells and chemical hapten exposure. TCRdb used MiXCR to reprocess the RACE reads, holding one entry per CDR3 protein. This sample carries about 140,000 distinct CDR3 sequences, approximately 12% of them seen once, and the ten largest clones take less than 1.5%. Time point meaning: patch test 2, 6 weeks after DPC sensitization. The treatment here: therapeutic diphenylcyclopropenone sensitization with weekly scalp DPC. Sequencing used whole blood, obtained in connection with sensitization to the hapten diphenylcyclopropenone (DPC). These receptors all come from a woman between 50 and 59 years old with alopecia areata. Some clones in this sample may be carry-over from other donors' samples.

There are many counts of this clonotype. The chain joins TRBV7-2 to TRBJ2-1; D possibly matches TRBD1 or TRBD2 (5 bases each). CDR1 is SGHTA, CDR2 FQGNSA, per germline. The CDR3 sequence is 18 residues long. The ends were cut back, 5 bases at V and 2 bases at J, with 22 bases in the middle. The CDR3: CASSGKRRVPGPYNEQFF. The DNA for the CDR3 is TGTGCCAGCAGCGGCAAAAGGCGGGTACCGGGACCCTACAATGAGCAGTTCTTC. The entire variable domain, with the rest obtained from reference TRBV7-2 and TRBJ2-1, is as follows: GAGVSQSPSNKVTEKGKDVELRCDPISGHTALYWYRQSLGQGLEFLIYFQGNSAPDKSGLPSDRFSAERTGGSVSTLTIQRTQQEDSAVYLCASSGKRRVPGPYNEQFFGPGTRLTVL.

This clonotype was detected only a few times. The chain employs TRBV28 and TRBJ1-1; 8 bases fit TRBD1. CDR3 size: 12 residues. V shed 7 bases, J shed 6 bases, and the junction held 4 bases outside the gene matches. The germline gives CDR1 MDHEN, CDR2 SYDVKM. CDR3 amino acids: CASNDRGAEAFF. The CDR3 nucleotides read TGTGCCAGCAATGACAGGGGAGCTGAAGCTTTCTTT.

This clonotype has ten or more counts. The genes are TRBV19 and TRBJ2-1; 9 nucleotides align to TRBD1. CDR1 LNHDA and CDR2 SQIVND come from the germline V gene (reference sequence). The ends lost 5 bases at V and 9 bases at J; junction bases unmatched: 8. The CDR3 runs 14 residues. DNA of the CDR3: TGTGCCAGTAGTCCAGGACAGGGGATGAGTGAGCAGTTCTTC. Protein sequence: CASSPGQGMSEQFF.

This clonotype was recorded at least ten times. This CDR3 is CSENEQYF. Written as DNA, the CDR3 is TGCAGCGAGAACGAGCAGTACTTC. The genes are TRBV29-1 and TRBJ2-7, with unresolved D. Trimming stripped 7 bases from V and 5 bases from J, with 3 bases between. CDR1 and CDR2 from the germline V gene are SQVTM and ANQGSEA. The CDR3 spans 8 residues.

CDR3 in DNA: TGTGCCAGTAGAGCCGGGACCGTGTTCGCCCCCCAGCATTTT. Translation gives CASRAGTVFAPQHF. V usage is TRBV19 and J usage is TRBJ1-5; D might be TRBD1 (5 bases). The germline CDR1 and CDR2 sequences are LNHDA and SQIVND (reference sequence). The CDR3 loop spans 14 amino acids. Trimming took off 6 bases at V and 10 bases at J, with 19 bases between the two ends.

J is TRBJ2-7 and V is TRBV4-1; D is ambiguous. Germline values: CDR1 MGHRA, CDR2 YSYEKL. There are 14 residues in the CDR3. V was clipped by 4 bases and J by 3 bases, with 13 bases between them. As DNA, the CDR3 is TGCGCCAGCAGCCTGGCCGAGCAGCTCTACGAGCAGTACTTC. Amino acids: CASSLAEQLYEQYF.

This clonotype has a handful of counts. An end of the junction differs from the germline gene, which may be a read error. V gene TRBV7-7 combines with J gene TRBJ2-2; D is unclear. CDR1 and CDR2 from the germline V gene are SSHAT and FNYEAQ (reference sequence). The CDR3 has 14 amino acids. The CDR3 region has the DNA TGTGCTAGCAGCCGACTGGCCCGGAGCGGGGAGCTGTTTTTT. It translates to CASSRLARSGELFF.

This clonotype was observed a few times. The genes are TRBV7-2 and TRBJ2-1; no clear D. CDR1 and CDR2 (germline): SGHTA, FQGNSA. V dropped 3 bases and J dropped 4 bases, with 7 bases sitting between them. CDR3 length equals 13 residues. CDR3 residues: CASSFGTYNEQFF. Written as DNA, the CDR3 is TGTGCCAGCAGCTTCGGTACTTACAATGAGCAGTTCTTC.

This clonotype was found many times. V usage is TRBV5-1 and J usage is TRBJ2-7, with D maybe TRBD1 (6 bases). Trimming took 1 base from V and 2 from J, leaving 13 bases between them. The CDR3 covers 15 residues. Germline loops: CDR1 SGHRS, CDR2 YFSETQ. CDR3 in amino acids: CASSLQTGSTYEQYF. The CDR3 coding sequence is TGCGCCAGCAGCTTGCAGACAGGTTCAACCTACGAGCAGTACTTC.

This clonotype was found a few times. V gene TRBV10-3 combines with J gene TRBJ2-1, with unresolved D. The CDR3 length is 13 residues. Between the trimmed V and J ends, which lost 0 bases and 5 bases, there was a span of 5 bases. Germline lookup yields CDR1 ENHRY and CDR2 SYGVKD. CDR3 in DNA: TGTGCCATCAGTGAGTCGTTAGACAATGAGCAGTTCTTC. The encoded protein is CAISESLDNEQFF.